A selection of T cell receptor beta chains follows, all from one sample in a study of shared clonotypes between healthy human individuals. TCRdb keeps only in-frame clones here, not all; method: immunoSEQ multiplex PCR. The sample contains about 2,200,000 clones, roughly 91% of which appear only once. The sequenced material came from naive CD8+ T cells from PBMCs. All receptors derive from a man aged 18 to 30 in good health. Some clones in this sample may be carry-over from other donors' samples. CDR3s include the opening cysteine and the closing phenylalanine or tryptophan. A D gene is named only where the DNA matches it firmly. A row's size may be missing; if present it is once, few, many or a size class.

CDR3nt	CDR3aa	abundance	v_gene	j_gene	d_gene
TGTGCCAGCAGTGAAAACCCCAATGAGCAGTTCTTC	CASSENPNEQFF	NA	TRBV2	TRBJ2-1	NA
TGTGCCAGCAGTTTAACAGTACTTGGGGGTGGCTACACCTTC	CASSLTVLGGGYTF	NA	TRBV28	TRBJ1-2	NA
TGTGCCAGCAGCTTAGGTCAGGGGATAATCTATGGCTACACCTTC	CASSLGQGIIYGYTF	NA	TRBV7-2	TRBJ1-2	NA
TGTGCCAGCTCAAGTGGCACTGAAGCTTTCTTT	CASSSGTEAFF	NA	TRBV7-6	TRBJ1-1	NA
TGCGCCAGCAGTGAGTCGATCGGTAATGAGCAGTTCTTC	CASSESIGNEQFF	NA	TRBV10-1	TRBJ2-1	NA
TGTGCCAGCAGCGTAGGCAGCGCCGGGGAGCTGTTTTTT	CASSVGSAGELFF	NA	TRBV9	TRBJ2-2	NA
TGTGCCAGCTCACCACGACAGGACTCCTACGAGCAGTACTTC	CASSPRQDSYEQYF	NA	TRBV18	TRBJ2-7	NA
TGTGCCAGCAGCAAAGCCGGCAGGGGCGAAACCTACGAGCAGTACTTC	CASSKAGRGETYEQYF	NA	TRBV21-1	TRBJ2-7	NA
TGCAGCGTTCGGTTAGACACCGGGGAGCTGTTTTTT	CSVRLDTGELFF	once	TRBV29-1	TRBJ2-2	NA
TGCGCCAGCAGCCTAACCGGGACAGGGGGAGATGAGCAGTTCTTC	CASSLTGTGGDEQFF	NA	TRBV5-1	TRBJ2-1	TRBD1
TGTGCCAGCAGAAACTTCGGAGACGGCGGCTACGAGCAGTACTTC	CASRNFGDGGYEQYF	NA	TRBV28	TRBJ2-7	NA
TGTGCCAGCAGTCCCCGACTGGGCGCCGGACCCGCCTACGAGCAGTACTTC	CASSPRLGAGPAYEQYF	NA	TRBV27	TRBJ2-7	NA
TGTGCCAGCAGTTACGCGACTGGGTACGAGCAGTACTTC	CASSYATGYEQYF	NA	TRBV6-5	TRBJ2-7	NA
TGTGCCAGCAGTTTCGGACTAGCCCGCGCCGGGGAGCTGTTTTTT	CASSFGLARAGELFF	NA	TRBV6-5	TRBJ2-2	TRBD2
TGTGCCAGCAGCCCTCACCCTCCGGGACAGGGGCAAGAGACCCAGTACTTC	CASSPHPPGQGQETQYF	NA	TRBV11-3	TRBJ2-5	TRBD1
TGTGCCAGCAGCCCGGGAGGGCAAGAGACCCAGTACTTC	CASSPGGQETQYF	NA	TRBV28	TRBJ2-5	TRBD2
TGTGCCAGCAGCTTAAGGGGGATTCAAGAGACCCAGTACTTC	CASSLRGIQETQYF	NA	TRBV7-9	TRBJ2-5	NA
TGTGCCAGCAGTTACGGGGGGTACACTGAAGCTTTCTTT	CASSYGGYTEAFF	NA	TRBV28	TRBJ1-1	NA
TGTGCCAGCAGTCCCTTAGGACTAGCGGGAGAGACCCAGTACTTC	CASSPLGLAGETQYF	NA	TRBV6-5	TRBJ2-5	TRBD2
TGTGCCAGCAGCTTAGACTTAACCTACGAGCAGTACTTC	CASSLDLTYEQYF	NA	TRBV7-8	TRBJ2-7	NA
TGTGCCAGCAGCTTAATGGCCTTTAACACTGAAGCTTTCTTT	CASSLMAFNTEAFF	NA	TRBV7-6	TRBJ1-1	NA
TGTGCCAGCAGTTTAGGTACAGCTTCCGAGCAGTACTTC	CASSLGTASEQYF	NA	TRBV27	TRBJ2-7	NA
TGTGCCACCAGCAGTCCCAGGGAACAGGGCGGGTATGGCTACACCTTC	CATSSPREQGGYGYTF	NA	TRBV15	TRBJ1-2	NA